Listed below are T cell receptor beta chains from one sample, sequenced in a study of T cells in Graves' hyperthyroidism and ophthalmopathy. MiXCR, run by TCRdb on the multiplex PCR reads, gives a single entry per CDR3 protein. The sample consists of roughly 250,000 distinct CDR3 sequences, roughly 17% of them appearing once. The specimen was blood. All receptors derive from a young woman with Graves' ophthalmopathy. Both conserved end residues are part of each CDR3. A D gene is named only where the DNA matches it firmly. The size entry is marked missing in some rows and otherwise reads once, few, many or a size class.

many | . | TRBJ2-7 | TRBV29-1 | CSVEDQGLGGNEQYF | TGCAGCGTTGAAGATCAAGGACTTGGGGGCAACGAGCAGTACTTC
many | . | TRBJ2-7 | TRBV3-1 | CASSQVGQSSYEQYF | TGTGCCAGCAGCCAAGTGGGTCAGAGCTCCTACGAGCAGTACTTC
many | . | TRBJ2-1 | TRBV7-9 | CASSRQSNEQFF | TGTGCCAGCAGCCGACAGTCGAATGAGCAGTTCTTC
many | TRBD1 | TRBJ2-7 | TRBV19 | CASSIRDRTYRSSYEQYF | TGTGCCAGTAGTATACGGGACAGGACATACAGGAGCTCCTACGAGCAGTACTTC
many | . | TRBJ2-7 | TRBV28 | CASSGTNSYEQYF | TGTGCCAGCAGCGGGACAAACTCCTACGAGCAGTACTTC
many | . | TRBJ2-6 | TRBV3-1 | CASSQGISGANVLTF | TGTGCCAGCAGCCAAGGAATTTCTGGGGCCAACGTCCTGACTTTC
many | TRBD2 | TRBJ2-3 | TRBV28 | CASSLPRWGTSGRTDTQYF | TGTGCCAGCAGTCTCCCCAGGTGGGGTACTAGCGGGAGAACAGATACGCAGTATTTT
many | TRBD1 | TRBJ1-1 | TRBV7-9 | CASSLVIKAGQGAATEAFF | TGTGCCAGCAGCTTAGTGATAAAGGCGGGACAGGGGGCGGCCACTGAAGCTTTCTTT
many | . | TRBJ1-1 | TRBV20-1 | CSARPSSDTEAFF | TGCAGTGCTAGACCCTCATCTGACACTGAAGCTTTCTTT
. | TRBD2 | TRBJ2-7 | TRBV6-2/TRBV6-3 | CASSYSGLTSGTYEQYF | TGTGCCAGCAGTTACTCAGGCCTCACTAGCGGTACCTACGAGCAGTACTTC
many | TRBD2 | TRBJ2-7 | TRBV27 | CASGVAGADEQYF | TGTGCCAGCGGGGTAGCGGGAGCGGACGAGCAGTACTTC
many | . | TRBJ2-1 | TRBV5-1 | CASSLSRTRNPHNEQFF | TGCGCCAGCAGCTTGTCCCGAACTAGAAATCCCCACAATGAGCAGTTCTTC
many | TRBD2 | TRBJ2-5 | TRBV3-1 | CASSDGLAGLSVETQYF | TGTGCCAGCAGCGATGGACTAGCGGGTCTCTCGGTGGAGACCCAGTACTTC
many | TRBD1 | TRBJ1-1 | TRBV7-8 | CASSLEGDRSDTEAFF | TGTGCCAGCAGCTTAGAAGGGGACAGGTCCGACACTGAAGCTTTCTTT
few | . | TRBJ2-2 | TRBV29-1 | CSVEGLSGTGELFF | TGCAGCGTCGAGGGACTGTCGGGCACCGGGGAGCTGTTTTTT
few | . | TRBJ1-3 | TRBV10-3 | CAISEFTAGNTIYF | TGTGCCATCAGTGAGTTCACCGCTGGAAACACCATATATTTT
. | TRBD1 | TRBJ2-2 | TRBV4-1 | CASSQVQGASGELFF | TGCGCCAGCAGCCAAGTGCAGGGGGCTTCCGGGGAGCTGTTTTTT
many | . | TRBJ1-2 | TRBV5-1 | CASSSEPRAYGYTF | TGCGCCAGCAGCTCTGAGCCCAGGGCCTATGGCTACACCTTC
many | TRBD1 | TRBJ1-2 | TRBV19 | CASSHRRAGGFGYTF | TGTGCCAGTAGCCACCGCAGGGCAGGGGGATTTGGCTACACCTTC
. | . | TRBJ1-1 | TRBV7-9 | CASNLRGTEAFF | TGTGCCAGCAACCTCCGGGGCACTGAAGCTTTCTTT
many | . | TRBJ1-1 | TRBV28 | CASRRGSTEAFF | TGTGCCAGCCGGCGGGGGAGCACTGAAGCTTTCTTT
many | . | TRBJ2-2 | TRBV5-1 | CASSSRIGELFF | TGCGCCAGCAGCTCCCGGATAGGGGAGCTGTTTTTT
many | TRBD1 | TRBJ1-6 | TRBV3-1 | CASSQADRRPNSPLHF | TGTGCCAGCAGCCAAGCGGACAGGAGGCCTAATTCACCCCTCCACTTT
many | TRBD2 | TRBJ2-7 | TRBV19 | CASSKGLAGSSYEQYF | TGTGCCAGTAGTAAGGGACTAGCGGGATCCTCCTACGAGCAGTACTTC
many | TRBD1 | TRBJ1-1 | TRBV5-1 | CASSLGSDRGRNTEAFF | TGCGCCAGCAGCTTGGGTTCAGACAGGGGGAGGAACACTGAAGCTTTCTTT
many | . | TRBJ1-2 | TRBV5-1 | CASSNRGGPPHYGYTF | TGCGCCAGCAGCAATCGCGGCGGACCCCCCCACTATGGCTACACCTTC
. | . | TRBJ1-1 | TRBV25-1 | CASSNSGAEAFF | TGTGCCAGCAGTAACTCCGGGGCTGAAGCTTTCTTT
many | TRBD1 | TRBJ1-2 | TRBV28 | CACRDRRNYGYTF | TGTGCTTGCCGGGACAGGCGTAACTATGGCTACACCTTC
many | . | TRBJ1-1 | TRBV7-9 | CASSLEAGLTEAFF | TGTGCCAGCAGCTTAGAAGCCGGCCTCACTGAAGCTTTCTTT
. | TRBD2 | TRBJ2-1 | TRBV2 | CASSSQTSGTYNEQFF | TGTGCCAGCAGTTCCCAGACTAGCGGGACCTACAATGAGCAGTTCTTC
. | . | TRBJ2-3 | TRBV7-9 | CASPPQGGSTDTQYF | TGTGCCAGCCCCCCACAGGGAGGGAGCACAGATACGCAGTATTTT
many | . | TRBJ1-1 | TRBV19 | CASSSLGAGERNTEAFF | TGTGCCAGTAGTTCACTGGGGGCAGGGGAAAGGAACACTGAAGCTTTCTTT
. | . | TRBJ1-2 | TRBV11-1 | CASSPDGPSYGYTF | TGTGCCAGCAGCCCGGACGGCCCCTCCTATGGCTACACCTTC
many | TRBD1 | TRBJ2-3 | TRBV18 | CASSPGQGSTDTQYF | TGTGCCAGCTCACCAGGACAGGGTAGCACAGATACGCAGTATTTT
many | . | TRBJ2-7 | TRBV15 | CATSRDLGLSYEQYF | TGTGCCACCAGCAGAGATCTGGGGTTATCCTACGAGCAGTACTTC
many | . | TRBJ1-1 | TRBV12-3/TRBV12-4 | CASSLALGETFF | TGTGCCAGCAGTTTAGCGCTAGGGGAGACTTTCTTT
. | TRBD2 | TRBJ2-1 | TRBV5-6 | CASSRPGTSGSPNEQFF | TGTGCCAGCAGCAGGCCCGGGACTAGCGGGAGTCCCAATGAGCAGTTCTTC
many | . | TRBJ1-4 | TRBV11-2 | CASSATGDNEKLFF | TGTGCCAGCAGCGCGACAGGAGATAATGAAAAACTGTTTTTT
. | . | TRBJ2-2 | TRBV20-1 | CSAREGTGELFF | TGCAGTGCTAGAGAGGGCACCGGGGAGCTGTTTTTT
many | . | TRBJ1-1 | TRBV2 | CASSALQGPGTEAFF | TGTGCCAGCAGTGCCTTACAGGGACCCGGCACTGAAGCTTTCTTT
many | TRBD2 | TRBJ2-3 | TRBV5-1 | CASSLGPAGGGDTQYF | TGCGCCAGCAGCTTGGGTCCAGCGGGGGGGGGAGATACGCAGTATTTT